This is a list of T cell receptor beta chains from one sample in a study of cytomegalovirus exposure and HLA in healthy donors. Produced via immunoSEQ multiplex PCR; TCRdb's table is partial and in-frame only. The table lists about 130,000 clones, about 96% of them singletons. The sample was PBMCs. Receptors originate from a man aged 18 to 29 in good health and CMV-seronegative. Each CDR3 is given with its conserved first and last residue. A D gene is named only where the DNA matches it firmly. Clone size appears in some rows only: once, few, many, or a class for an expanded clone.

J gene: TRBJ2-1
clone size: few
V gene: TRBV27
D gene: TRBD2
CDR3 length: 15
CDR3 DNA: TGTGCCAGCAGTTCAGCGGGAGAGGGGTGGAATGAGCAGTTCTTC
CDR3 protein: CASSSAGEGWNEQFF

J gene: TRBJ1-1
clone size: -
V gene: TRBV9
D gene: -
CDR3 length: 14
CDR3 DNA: TGTGCCAGCAGCGTAGGAAGAGCGAACACTGAAGCTTTCTTT
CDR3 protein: CASSVGRANTEAFF

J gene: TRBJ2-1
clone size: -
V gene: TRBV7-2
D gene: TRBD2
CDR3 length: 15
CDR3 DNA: TGTGCCAGCAGCTCTGGACTAGCGGGGAACAATGAGCAGTTCTTC
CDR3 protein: CASSSGLAGNNEQFF

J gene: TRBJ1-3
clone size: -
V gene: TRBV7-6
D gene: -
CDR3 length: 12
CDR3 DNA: TGTGCCAGCAGCTCGAGGGGAAACACCATATATTTT
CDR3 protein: CASSSRGNTIYF

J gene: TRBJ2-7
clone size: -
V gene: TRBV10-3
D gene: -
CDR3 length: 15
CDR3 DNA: TGTGCCATCAGTGAGTCGGGCGGGCCAGGTTTAGGGCAGTACTTC
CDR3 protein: CAISESGGPGLGQYF

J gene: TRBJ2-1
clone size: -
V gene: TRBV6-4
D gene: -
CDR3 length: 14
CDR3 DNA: TGTGCCAGCAGTGAGGCGAGAGCGGTCGGTGAGCAGTTCTTC
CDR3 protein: CASSEARAVGEQFF

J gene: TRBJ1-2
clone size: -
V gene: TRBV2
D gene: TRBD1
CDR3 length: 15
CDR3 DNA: TGTGCCAGCAGTGACGTCCCGGGACAGCTCTATGGCTACACCTTC
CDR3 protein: CASSDVPGQLYGYTF

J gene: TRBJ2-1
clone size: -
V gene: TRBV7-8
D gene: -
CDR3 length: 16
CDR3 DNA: TGTGCCAGCAGCTTAGAGGGACAAAGAAGGTACAATGAGCAGTTCTTC
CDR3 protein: CASSLEGQRRYNEQFF

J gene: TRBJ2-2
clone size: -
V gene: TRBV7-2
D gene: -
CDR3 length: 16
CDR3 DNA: TGTGCCAGCAGCCCGCGCGGCGGGTCGAACACCGGGGAGCTGTTTTTT
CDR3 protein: CASSPRGGSNTGELFF

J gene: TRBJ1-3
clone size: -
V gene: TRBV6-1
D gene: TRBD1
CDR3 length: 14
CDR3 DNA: TGTGCCAGCAGTGTCGGGACAGACGGAAACACCATATATTTT
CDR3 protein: CASSVGTDGNTIYF

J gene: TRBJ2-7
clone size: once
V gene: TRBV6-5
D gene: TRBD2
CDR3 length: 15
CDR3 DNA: TGTGCCAGCAGCCGGGGGGTGAGAAGCTCCTACGAGCAGTACTTC
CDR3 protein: CASSRGVRSSYEQYF

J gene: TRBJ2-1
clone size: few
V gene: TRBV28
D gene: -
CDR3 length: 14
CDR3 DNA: TGTGCCAGCAGTTCACGGGCGCGGGGAAATGAGCAGTTCTTC
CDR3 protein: CASSSRARGNEQFF

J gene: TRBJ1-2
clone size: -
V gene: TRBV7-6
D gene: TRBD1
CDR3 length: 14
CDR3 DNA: TGTGCCAGCAGCCACTTGGGACAGAACTATGGCTACACCTTC
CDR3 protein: CASSHLGQNYGYTF

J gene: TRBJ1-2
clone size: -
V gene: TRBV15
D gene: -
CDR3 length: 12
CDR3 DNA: TGTGCCACCCGGGGGGGGGTGGATGGCTACACCTTC
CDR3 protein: CATRGGVDGYTF

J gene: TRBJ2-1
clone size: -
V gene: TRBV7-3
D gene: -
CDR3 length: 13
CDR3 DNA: TGTGCCAGCAGCCCTGACAGCCGGCAGCCACAGTTCTTC
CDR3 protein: CASSPDSRQPQFF

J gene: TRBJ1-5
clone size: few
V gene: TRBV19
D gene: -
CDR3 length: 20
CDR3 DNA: TGTGCCAGTAGTATAGTTCACGTAGGGAGGGCAGATGATAGCAATCAGCCCCAGCATTTT
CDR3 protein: CASSIVHVGRADDSNQPQHF

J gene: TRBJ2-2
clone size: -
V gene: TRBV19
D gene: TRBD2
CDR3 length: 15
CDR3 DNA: TGTGCCAGTAGGGCTAGCGGGAGACCGGCCGGGGAGCTGTTTTTT
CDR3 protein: CASRASGRPAGELFF

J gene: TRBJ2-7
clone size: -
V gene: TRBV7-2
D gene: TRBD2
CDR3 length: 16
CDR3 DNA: TGTGCCAGCAGCTTGGGACTAGCGGTAAGCTCCTACGAGCAGTACTTC
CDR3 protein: CASSLGLAVSSYEQYF

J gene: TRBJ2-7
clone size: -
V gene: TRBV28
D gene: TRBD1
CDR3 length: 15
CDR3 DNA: TGTGCCAGCAGTCCGGATTGGGACAGTAGTCACGAGCAGTACTTC
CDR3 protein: CASSPDWDSSHEQYF

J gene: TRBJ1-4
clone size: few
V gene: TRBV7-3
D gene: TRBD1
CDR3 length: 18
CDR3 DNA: TGTGCCAGCAGCTTGAGGCCCCCGCTGACAGGGGCCCATGAAAAACTGTTTTTT
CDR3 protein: CASSLRPPLTGAHEKLFF

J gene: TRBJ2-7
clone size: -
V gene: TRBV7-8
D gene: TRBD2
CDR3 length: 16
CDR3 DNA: TGTGCCAGCAGCTTCCCAGGAGAGCGGGAGGATTACGAGCAGTACTTC
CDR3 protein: CASSFPGEREDYEQYF

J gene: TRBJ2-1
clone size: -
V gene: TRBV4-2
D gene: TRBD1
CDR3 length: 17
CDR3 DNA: TGTGCCAGCAGCCAAGATTTATGGGACAGGAATTACAATGAGCAGTTCTTC
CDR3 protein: CASSQDLWDRNYNEQFF

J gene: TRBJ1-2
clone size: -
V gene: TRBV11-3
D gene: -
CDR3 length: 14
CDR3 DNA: TGTGCCAGCAGCTCCTCGGGGGGGTTCTATGGCTACACCTTC
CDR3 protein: CASSSSGGFYGYTF

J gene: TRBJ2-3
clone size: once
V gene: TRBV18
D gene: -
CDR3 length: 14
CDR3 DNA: TGTGCCAGCTCACCCAGACAGGGCACAGATACGCAGTATTTT
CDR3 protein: CASSPRQGTDTQYF

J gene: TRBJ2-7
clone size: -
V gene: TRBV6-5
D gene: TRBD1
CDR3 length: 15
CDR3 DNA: TGTGCCAGTTCACCTACAGGGGGCGGACCCTACGAGCAGTACTTC
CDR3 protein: CASSPTGGGPYEQYF

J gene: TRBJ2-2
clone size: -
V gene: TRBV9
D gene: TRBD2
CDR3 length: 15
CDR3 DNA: TGTGCCAGCAGCTATGAAAGCGGGAGCCCCGGGGAGCTGTTTTTT
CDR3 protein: CASSYESGSPGELFF

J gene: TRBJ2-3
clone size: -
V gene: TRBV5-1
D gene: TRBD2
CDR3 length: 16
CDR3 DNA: TGCGCCAGCAGCCCCGGGGCTAGCGGGAGTTCAGATACGCAGTATTTT
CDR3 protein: CASSPGASGSSDTQYF

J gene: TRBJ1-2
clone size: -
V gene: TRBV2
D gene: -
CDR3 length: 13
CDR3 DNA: TGTGCCAGCAGTCTCACGGGGGGCGAGGGCTACACCTTC
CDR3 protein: CASSLTGGEGYTF

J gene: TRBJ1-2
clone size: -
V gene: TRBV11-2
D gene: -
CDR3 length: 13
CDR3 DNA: TGTGCCAGCAGCGCTCAGTCTAACTATGGCTACACCTTC
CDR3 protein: CASSAQSNYGYTF

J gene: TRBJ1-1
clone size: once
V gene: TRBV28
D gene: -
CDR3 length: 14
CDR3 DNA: TGTGCCAGCAGTTTAGTGGGGAAGGGGACTGAAGCTTTCTTT
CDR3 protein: CASSLVGKGTEAFF

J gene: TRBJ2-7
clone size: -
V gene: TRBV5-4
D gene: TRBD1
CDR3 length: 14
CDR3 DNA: TGTGCCAGCAGCTACAGGGGGTCTTCTGGCGAGCAGTACTTC
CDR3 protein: CASSYRGSSGEQYF

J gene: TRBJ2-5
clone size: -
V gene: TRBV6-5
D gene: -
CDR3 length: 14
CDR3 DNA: TGTGCCAGCAGTGGGGGACTGGACCAAGAGACCCAGTACTTC
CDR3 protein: CASSGGLDQETQYF

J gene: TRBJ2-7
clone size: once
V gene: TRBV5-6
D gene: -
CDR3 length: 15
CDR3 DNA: TGTGCCAGTATCCCGAGAGGACAGATAACCTACGAGCAGTACTTC
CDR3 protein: CASIPRGQITYEQYF

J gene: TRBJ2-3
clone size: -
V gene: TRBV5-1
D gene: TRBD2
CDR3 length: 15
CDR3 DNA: TGCGCCAGCAGCCCTGGAGCGGGAGTCACAGATACGCAGTATTTT
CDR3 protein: CASSPGAGVTDTQYF

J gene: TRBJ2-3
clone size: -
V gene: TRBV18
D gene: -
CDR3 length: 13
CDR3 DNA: TGTGCCAGCTCAGCGATCAACACAGATACGCAGTATTTT
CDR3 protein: CASSAINTDTQYF

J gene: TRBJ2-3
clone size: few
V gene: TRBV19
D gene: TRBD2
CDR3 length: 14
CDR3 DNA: TGTGCCAGTAGGACTAGCGGAAGCACAGATACGCAGTATTTT
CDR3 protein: CASRTSGSTDTQYF

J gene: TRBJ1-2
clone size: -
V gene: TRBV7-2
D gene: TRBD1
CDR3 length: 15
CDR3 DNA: TGTGCCAGCAGCCCGACAGGGGGCGCGGGCTATGGCTACACCTTC
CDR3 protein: CASSPTGGAGYGYTF

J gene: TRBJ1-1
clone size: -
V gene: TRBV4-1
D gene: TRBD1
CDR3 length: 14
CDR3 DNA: TGCGCCAGCAGACCACAGGGGGCTAGTTCTGAAGCTTTCTTT
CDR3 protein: CASRPQGASSEAFF

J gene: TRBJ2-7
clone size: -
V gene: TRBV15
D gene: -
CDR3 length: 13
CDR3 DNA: TGTGCCACCAAGGAAACAGCTTCCTACGAGCAGTACTTC
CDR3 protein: CATKETASYEQYF

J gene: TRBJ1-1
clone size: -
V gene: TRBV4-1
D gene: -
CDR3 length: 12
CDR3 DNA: TGCGCCAGCAGCCCCCCCTTTAGGGGAGCTTTCTTT
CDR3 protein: CASSPPFRGAFF

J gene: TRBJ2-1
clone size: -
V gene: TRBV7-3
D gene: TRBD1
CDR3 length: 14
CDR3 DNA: TGTGCCAGCAGCGCCACAGGGGGGTACAATGAGCAGTTCTTC
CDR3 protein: CASSATGGYNEQFF

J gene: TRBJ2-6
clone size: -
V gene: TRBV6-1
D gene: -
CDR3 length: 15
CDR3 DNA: TGTGCCAGCAGTGCAGGGGCTGGTGGGGCCAACGTCCTGACTTTC
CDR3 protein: CASSAGAGGANVLTF

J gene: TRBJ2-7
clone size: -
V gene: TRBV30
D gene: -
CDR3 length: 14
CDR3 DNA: TGTGCCTGGAGTTGGGGGTCTGGGGGCGACGAGCAGTACTTC
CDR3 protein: CAWSWGSGGDEQYF

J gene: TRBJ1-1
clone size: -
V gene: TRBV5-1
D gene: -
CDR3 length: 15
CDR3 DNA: TGCGCCAGCAGCTTGGAAGGTTCGCGGGGGGATGAAGCTTTCTTT
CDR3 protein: CASSLEGSRGDEAFF

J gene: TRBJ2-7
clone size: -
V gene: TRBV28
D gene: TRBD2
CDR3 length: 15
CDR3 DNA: TGTGCCAGCAGTTTAAGGGGACTAGCTCGTCGGGAGCAGTACTTC
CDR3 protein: CASSLRGLARREQYF

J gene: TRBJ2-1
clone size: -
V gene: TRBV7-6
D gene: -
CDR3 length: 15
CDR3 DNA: TGTGCCAGCAGCTTAGATCGGGGAGCCTACAATGAGCAGTTCTTC
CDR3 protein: CASSLDRGAYNEQFF